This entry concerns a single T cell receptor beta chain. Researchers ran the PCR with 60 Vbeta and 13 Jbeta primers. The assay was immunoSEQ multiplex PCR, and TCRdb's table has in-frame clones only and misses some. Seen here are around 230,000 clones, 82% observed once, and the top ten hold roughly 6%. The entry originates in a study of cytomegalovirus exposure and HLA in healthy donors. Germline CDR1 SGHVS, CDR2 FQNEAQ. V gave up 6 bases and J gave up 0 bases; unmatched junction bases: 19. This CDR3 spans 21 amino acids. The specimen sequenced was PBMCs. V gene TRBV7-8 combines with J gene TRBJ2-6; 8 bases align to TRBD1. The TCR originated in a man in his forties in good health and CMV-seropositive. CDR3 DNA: TGTGCCAGCAGTGCTAGGTTTACAGGGGGGCCCTCTCTCTCTGGGGCCAACGTCCTGACTTTC. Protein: CASSARFTGGPSLSGANVLTF.